The 11 T cell receptor beta chains reported below all come from one sample, sequenced in a study of control samples from healthy donors and cancer patients. TCRdb's copy holds only in-frame clones and misses some; the assay was immunoSEQ multiplex PCR. The data show roughly 190,000 clones, roughly nine tenths seen once. Material for sequencing was blood. Receptors were obtained from a man aged 25-40 years in good health.

The chain uses TRBV14 and TRBJ2-2; D not certain. V lost 0 bases and J lost 6, with 11 bases in between. This CDR3 has 15 amino acids. The germline V gene has CDR1 SGHDN and CDR2 FVKESK. CDR3 DNA sequence: TGTGCCAGCAGCCAAGAAGCAGGATTACCCGGGGAGCTGTTTTTT. As protein: CASSQEAGLPGELFF.

Turning to this clone: At the DNA level, this CDR3 is encoded by other sequences in the same sample as well. The V and J genes are TRBV6-1 and TRBJ1-2; 8 nucleotides match TRBD1. V shed 0 bases, J shed 6 bases, and the junction held 3 bases outside the gene matches. This CDR3 is built from 14 residues. Germline lookup yields CDR1 MNHNS and CDR2 SASEGT. The CDR3 region is CASSEARQGNGYTF. The CDR3 nucleotides are TGTGCCAGCAGTGAAGCGCGACAGGGGAATGGCTACACCTTC.

The V gene is TRBV6-5, the J gene TRBJ1-4, with 8 bases fitting TRBD1. CDR3 length equals 14 residues. Germline CDR1 is MNHEY and CDR2 is SVGAGI. The ends lost 4 bases at V and 7 bases at J; junction bases unmatched: 5. Here the CDR3 reads CASSSGRGREKLFF. The CDR3 nucleotides read TGTGCCAGCAGTTCTGGCAGGGGGCGTGAAAAACTGTTTTTT.

The V and J genes are TRBV20-1 and TRBJ2-7; D is undetermined. Germline CDR1 and CDR2: DFQATT and SNEGSKA (reference sequence). This CDR3 region has 11 residues. With 7 bases removed from V and 7 bases from J, the gap between germline ends came to 14 bases. The CDR3 nucleotides read TGCAGTGTCCCCGCCAACTTAGAGCAGTACTTC. It translates to CSVPANLEQYF.

In its sample, this clone was seen once. The genes are TRBV20-1 and TRBJ1-3; D not certain. Per germline, CDR1 DFQATT and CDR2 SNEGSKA (reference sequence). V lost 3 bases and J 5 bases, leaving 14 bases between the germline ends. The CDR3 length is 14 residues. This chain's CDR3 is CSASHPQVRNTIYF. CDR3 bases: TGCAGTGCTAGTCACCCTCAGGTCAGAAACACCATATATTTT.

The chain recombines TRBV15 with TRBJ2-1; D perhaps matches TRBD2 (5 bases). Germline assignment: CDR1 LNHNV and CDR2 YYDKDF (reference sequence). The length of the CDR3 is 14 residues. Trimming stripped 0 bases from V and 10 bases from J, with 13 bases between. CDR3 sequence reads: CATSRDRGQEEQFF. The CDR3, as DNA: TGTGCCACCAGCAGAGATCGGGGTCAAGAAGAGCAGTTCTTC.

The chain uses TRBV6-5 and TRBJ1-1; D perhaps matches TRBD1 (6 bases). Trimming pared 7 bases from V and 4 bases from J, leaving 13 bases between. This CDR3 is built from 13 residues. Germline loops: CDR1 MNHEY, CDR2 SVGAGI. CDR3 nucleotide sequence: TGTGCCAGCACCCGAACAGGGTCCACTGAAGCTTTCTTT. Encoded protein: CASTRTGSTEAFF.

This clone was counted once. This chain connects TRBV6-2 or TRBV6-3 to TRBJ2-3; tentative D call: TRBD2 (6 bases). V dropped 2 bases and J dropped 2 bases, with 14 bases sitting between them. Germline assignment: CDR1 MNHEY and CDR2 SVGEGT. The CDR3 has 16 amino acids. CDR3 coding DNA: TGTGCCAGCAGTTACCTTGACCGGGGGATCACAGATACGCAGTATTTT. Translation: CASSYLDRGITDTQYF.

This chain joins TRBV7-3 and TRBJ2-1; tentatively, D is TRBD1 (6 bases). The CDR3 loop spans 15 amino acids. Germline CDR1 reads SGHTA; CDR2 reads FQGTGA. V lost 3 bases and J 2 bases, leaving 11 bases between the germline ends. The CDR3 nucleotides are TGTGCCAGCAGCTTGGGGGCTCGGACCTACAATGAGCAGTTCTTC. Encoded protein: CASSLGARTYNEQFF.

The rearrangement joins TRBV30 to TRBJ1-5, with D maybe TRBD1 (5 bases). In germline, CDR1 is GTSNPN, CDR2 SVGIG (reference sequence). This CDR3 contains 16 residues. Trimming pared 0 bases from V and 5 bases from J, leaving 17 bases between. The CDR3 reads CAWSVGGDPGYQPQHF. In DNA, the CDR3 is TGTGCCTGGAGTGTAGGAGGGGATCCTGGTTATCAGCCCCAGCATTTT.

Only one count was recorded for this clone. This rearrangement joins TRBV11-2 to TRBJ1-6, with 9 bases aligning to TRBD1. The CDR3 is made up of 15 amino acids. Germline V gene data show CDR1 as SGHAT and CDR2 as FQNNGV. V was pared by 6 bases and J by 6 bases, with 6 bases of the junction left unmatched. CDR3 region: CASRPGQGINSPLHF. CDR3 DNA sequence: TGTGCCAGCAGGCCGGGACAGGGAATTAATTCACCCCTCCACTTT.